This T cell receptor beta chain came from a study of blood T cells in healthy people across ages. Study-wide findings and caveats: Total diversity from one million sequenced T cells was likely underestimated. Compared with aged donors, long-lived donors showed fewer expanded clones, suggesting selection. Changes seen in expanded clonotypes were possibly confounded by donor CMV status left unknown.

A remark on this clonotype: The antigen is unknown. Being one base from a much bigger clone, this may be a read error.

V dropped 4 bases and J dropped 13 bases, with 20 bases sitting between them. The germline gives CDR1 SGHTA, CDR2 FQGNSA. The CDR3 totals 14 residues. Then a second PCR, running about 7 to 11 cycles, was carried out with a sample-barcoded 5' primer and a J-beta primer mix. Every cDNA was tagged by a template-switch adaptor with 12 random nucleotides. TCRdb re-analysed the 5' RACE reads in MiXCR, keeping a single row per CDR3 protein. The sample lists 850,000 to 950,000 distinct CDR3 sequences, around 28% occurring once. The receptor's source is a woman of 80 years or more in good health. The chain is built from TRBV7-2 and TRBJ2-1; D may be TRBD1 or TRBD2 (5 bases each). The specimen sequenced was blood. CDR3: CASSSSSAQGTQFF. The CDR3 coding sequence is TGTGCCAGCAGCTCCAGCTCGGCACAAGGGACCCAGTTCTTC.